This passage covers 32 T cell receptor beta chains from one sample sequenced in a study of blood T cell repertoires in COVID-19. Sequencing used immunoSEQ multiplex PCR; TCRdb keeps in-frame clones, though not all of them. This table holds approximately 200,000 clones, roughly 86% found once. The sequenced material came from peripheral blood. The receptors originated from a woman aged 55 to 70 with acute or convalescent COVID-19.

The chain uses TRBV19 and TRBJ1-5; 9 bases match TRBD1. V dropped 3 bases and J dropped 0; count of bases not matched to a gene: 6. Germline V CDR1 and CDR2: LNHDA, SQIVND (reference sequence). CDR3 length equals 17 residues. The chain's CDR3 is CASSISGQGNSNQPQHF. Here the CDR3 DNA reads TGTGCCAGTAGTATCTCGGGACAGGGCAATAGCAATCAGCCCCAGCATTTT.

This chain links TRBV25-1 with TRBJ1-5, with D possibly TRBD1 on 5 matching bases. The CDR3 covers 13 residues. V lost 4 bases, J lost 4 bases, and 8 bases lay in between. Germline CDR1 reads MGHDK; CDR2 reads SYGVNS. Here the CDR3 DNA reads TGTGCCAGCAGTGTCGGGGGAAATCAGCCCCAGCATTTT. This gives the protein CASSVGGNQPQHF.

V is TRBV10-1 and J is TRBJ2-3; 9 nucleotides align to TRBD2. The CDR3 covers 16 residues. Germline CDR1 reads WNHNN; CDR2 reads SYGVQD (reference sequence). Unmatched junction bases numbered 5, after V lost 4 bases and J lost 0 bases. The CDR3 region is CASSAGTSFSTDTQYF. Here the CDR3 DNA reads TGCGCCAGCAGTGCCGGGACTAGCTTCAGCACAGATACGCAGTATTTT.

The chain is built from TRBV9 and TRBJ2-1; 10 nucleotides align to TRBD1. This CDR3 has 15 amino acids. V was clipped by 5 bases and J by 3 bases; unmatched bases: 5. The germline V gene encodes CDR1 SGDLS and CDR2 YYNGEE. CDR3 in DNA: TGTGCCAGCAGTTCCGACAGGGGGCGCTACAATGAGCAGTTCTTC. As protein: CASSSDRGRYNEQFF.

The chain recombines TRBV10-2 with TRBJ1-5, with 9 bases lining up with TRBD1. The length of the CDR3 is 19 residues. After removal of 0 bases from V and 2 bases from J, the junction contained 11 bases not matched to a gene. CDR1 is WSHSY, CDR2 SAAADI, per germline. CDR3 coding DNA: TGCGCCAGCAGTGAGTCCTGGGACAGGGTGGGTTTAGGCAATCAGCCCCAGCATTTT. Translating it yields CASSESWDRVGLGNQPQHF.

V gene TRBV7-2 combines with J gene TRBJ1-1; the D is unclear. This CDR3 has 14 residues. Germline assignment: CDR1 SGHTA and CDR2 FQGNSA. The germline V and J ends were trimmed by 5 bases and 0 bases, with 10 bases remaining between them. The CDR3 DNA sequence: TGTGCCAGCAGCCGGTTACAGATGAACACTGAAGCTTTCTTT. Amino acid sequence: CASSRLQMNTEAFF.

The CDR3: CASSAGVNNQPQHF. CDR3 in DNA: TGTGCCAGCTCAGCAGGGGTGAACAATCAGCCCCAGCATTTT. The gene calls are TRBV18 and TRBJ1-5, with TRBD1 as a possible D gene (6 bases). Trimming left V 5 bases short and J 3 bases short, with 11 bases between. The CDR3 spans 14 residues. CDR1 and CDR2 from the germline V gene are KGHSH and LQKENI.

The chain employs TRBV4-3 and TRBJ1-2; TRBD1 aligns across 7 bases. The V and J ends lost 4 bases and 2 bases, in that order; junction bases with no gene match: 7. The CDR3 runs to 15 residues. The V gene's germline CDR1 is LGHNA and CDR2 YSLEER. This CDR3 is CASSPGTVLNYGYTF. In DNA form, the CDR3 reads TGCGCCAGCAGCCCCGGGACAGTCTTGAACTATGGCTACACCTTC.

This clone appeared once. The chain is built from TRBV7-3 and TRBJ1-3; D call uncertain. The CDR3 length is 15 residues. V was shortened by 2 bases and J by 0 bases, with 8 bases between the two germline ends. The germline gives CDR1 SGHTA, CDR2 FQGTGA. This CDR3 is CASSLGQSSGNTIYF. The CDR3 DNA reads as TGTGCCAGCAGCTTAGGGCAGTCCTCTGGAAACACCATATATTTT.

The rearrangement joins TRBV19 to TRBJ1-5; 7 bases agree with TRBD1. V lost 10 bases, J lost 1 base, and 10 bases stayed unmatched. The CDR3 extends over 15 amino acids. Germline-derived CDR1 and CDR2 are LNHDA and SQIVND (reference sequence). CDR3 sequence (DNA): TGTGCCACCCGGGACAGAGGGGGGAGCAATCAGCCCCAGCATTTT. It translates to CATRDRGGSNQPQHF.

This chain links TRBV7-3 with TRBJ1-4, with D possibly being TRBD1 (6 bases). The CDR3 extends over 17 amino acids. V lost 4 bases and J lost 0, with 15 bases in between. The germline CDR1 and CDR2 sequences are SGHTA and FQGTGA. CDR3 sequence: CASSSTGRVSTNEKLFF. DNA for the CDR3: TGTGCCAGCAGCTCGACAGGCCGGGTATCAACTAATGAAAAACTGTTTTTT.

V gene TRBV30 combines with J gene TRBJ2-3; perhaps TRBD2 as D (6 bases). The V end was cut by 4 bases, the J end by 3 bases, with 11 bases between. The CDR3 runs to 13 residues. The V gene's germline CDR1 is GTSNPN and CDR2 SVGIG (reference sequence). CDR3 in amino acids: CAWTLAWTDTQYF. The CDR3 coding sequence is TGTGCCTGGACACTAGCCTGGACAGATACGCAGTATTTT.

The chain joins TRBV5-1 to TRBJ2-1; D perhaps matches TRBD2 (6 bases). Per the germline V gene, CDR1 is SGHRS and CDR2 is YFSETQ. The CDR3 length is 15 residues. V dropped 0 bases and J dropped 5 bases, with 12 bases sitting between them. The CDR3 DNA sequence: TGCGCCAGCAGCTTGGGGGGACTCGCCAACAATGAGCAGTTCTTC. It codes for CASSLGGLANNEQFF.

The chain is built from TRBV30 and TRBJ1-4; D gene ambiguous. The CDR3 has 12 residues. V dropped 2 bases and J dropped 8 bases, with 9 bases sitting between them. Germline CDR1 and CDR2: GTSNPN and SVGIG (reference sequence). CDR3: CAWSITAEKLFF. In DNA, the CDR3 is TGTGCCTGGAGTATAACAGCCGAAAAACTGTTTTTT.

CDR3 DNA sequence: TGTGCCAGTAGCACAGTCGGTTATTCAAGCTCTGGGGCCAACGTCCTGACTTTC. Translated, it gives CASSTVGYSSSGANVLTF. The J gene is TRBJ2-6, the V gene TRBV19; no reliable D call. Looked up from germline, CDR1 is LNHDA and CDR2 is SQIVND (reference sequence). The CDR3 has 18 residues. Between the trimmed V and J ends, which lost 6 bases and 0 bases, there was a span of 18 bases.

The V gene is TRBV12-3 or TRBV12-4, the J gene TRBJ2-3; D is possibly TRBD1 (6 bases). The ends were cut back, 3 bases at V and 6 bases at J, with 10 bases in the middle. CDR3 length equals 13 residues. CDR3 sequence: CASSFARGDTQYF. The CDR3 DNA is TGTGCCAGCAGTTTTGCGAGGGGGGATACGCAGTATTTT.

The chain couples TRBV3-1 (or the pseudogene TRBV3-2) to TRBJ1-1, with TRBD1 matching over 7 bases. The CDR3 length is 14 residues. J lost 1 base, V lost 4 bases, and 3 bases had no gene match. CDR1 and CDR2 from the germline V gene are LGHDT and YNNKEL (reference sequence). The CDR3 DNA reads TGTGCCAGCAGCCGACAGGGATGGAACACTGAAGCTTTCTTT. Translating it yields CASSRQGWNTEAFF.

This clone was observed a handful of times. The J gene is TRBJ1-1, the V gene TRBV27; the D is unclear. The length of the CDR3 is 13 residues. Per the germline V gene, CDR1 is MNHEY and CDR2 is SMNVEV (reference sequence). V was clipped by 4 bases and J by 0 bases, with 6 bases between them. CDR3 sequence: CASSSTVNTEAFF. The DNA of the CDR3 is TGTGCCAGCAGTTCAACAGTGAACACTGAAGCTTTCTTT.

The chain combines TRBV18 with TRBJ2-1; TRBD2 agrees at 7 bases. Germline V lookup: CDR1 KGHSH, CDR2 LQKENI. The CDR3 is 16 amino acids. V dropped 8 bases and J dropped 7; count of bases not matched to a gene: 17. This CDR3 reads CASLPGTGEGGNEQFF. CDR3 sequence (DNA): TGTGCCAGCCTCCCTGGCACGGGGGAGGGTGGAAATGAGCAGTTCTTC.

The genes are TRBV7-2 and TRBJ2-7; 10 positions agree with TRBD2. V was clipped by 4 bases and J by 7 bases; unmatched bases: 16. The length of the CDR3 is 17 residues. The V gene's germline CDR1 is SGHTA and CDR2 FQGNSA. DNA of the CDR3: TGTGCCAGCAGCTACCCCTGGATAGCGGGAGGAGCGAGAGAGCAGTACTTC. It specifies CASSYPWIAGGAREQYF.

The table lists this clone with a count of one. This rearrangement joins TRBV28 to TRBJ1-4, with unresolved D. Per germline, CDR1 MDHEN and CDR2 SYDVKM. Trimming shortened V by 6 bases and J by 5 bases, and 19 bases separated the two germline ends. The length of the CDR3 is 16 residues. The CDR3 DNA reads as TGTGCCAGCAGCAAACTCACGACGGGGAGGAATGAAAAACTGTTTTTT. Its translation: CASSKLTTGRNEKLFF.

The chain carries TRBV2 and TRBJ1-5; 10 bases fit TRBD1. The CDR3 sequence is 14 residues long. Germline-derived CDR1 and CDR2 are SNHLY and FYNNEI. V was clipped by 6 bases and J by 6 bases; unmatched bases: 5. The CDR3 bases are TGTGCCAGCAGCGACAGGGGGCGCGGTCAGCCCCAGCATTTT. This gives the protein CASSDRGRGQPQHF.

The count of this clone is one. The rearrangement links TRBV18 to TRBJ1-3; tentatively, D is TRBD1 (5 bases). The V gene's germline CDR1 is KGHSH and CDR2 LQKENI. The CDR3 runs to 16 residues. V was clipped by 6 bases and J by 3 bases, with 18 bases between them. CDR3 bases: TGTGCCAGCTCCCGCTCCGGACGGGGGAGTGGAAACACCATATATTTT. Amino acid sequence: CASSRSGRGSGNTIYF.

Remarks on this clone: The sample has other DNA sequences that encode this CDR3 too. The chain carries TRBV18 and TRBJ1-1; maybe TRBD1 (6 bases). The CDR3 covers 15 residues. The germline V gene has CDR1 KGHSH and CDR2 LQKENI. The V gene lost 0 bases and the J gene lost 2 bases, with 10 bases spanning the gap. The CDR3 DNA sequence: TGTGCCAGCTCACCACCGCGGACAGCCAACACTGAAGCTTTCTTT. Translated, it gives CASSPPRTANTEAFF.

J is TRBJ1-5 and V is TRBV30; 7 bases match TRBD1. CDR3 length: 14 amino acids. V lost 1 base, J lost 2 bases, and 2 bases stayed unmatched. Germline V CDR1 and CDR2: GTSNPN, SVGIG (reference sequence). The CDR3 spells CAWSAGQGNQPQHF. Written as DNA, the CDR3 is TGTGCCTGGAGTGCCGGACAGGGCAATCAGCCCCAGCATTTT.

This sequence joins TRBV2 and TRBJ2-7; D is unresolved. Germline CDR1 and CDR2: SNHLY and FYNNEI. The V end was cut by 5 bases, the J end by 4 bases, with 6 bases between. The CDR3 loop spans 11 amino acids. The CDR3 nucleotides read TGTGCCAGCAGTCCCCTGTACGAGCAGTACTTC. Its protein is CASSPLYEQYF.

This clone came up once. V and J are TRBV3-1 (or the pseudogene TRBV3-2) and TRBJ1-2; weak D call: TRBD1 (6 bases). Germline-derived CDR1 and CDR2 are LGHDT and YNNKEL (reference sequence). V was clipped by 1 base and J by 6 bases, with 6 bases between them. There are 12 residues in the CDR3. The CDR3 nucleotides read TGTGCCAGCAGCCAAGGGGGGCATGGCTACACCTTC. Translating it yields CASSQGGHGYTF.

The chain employs TRBV5-1 and TRBJ1-4, with unresolved D. The CDR3 is 14 residues long. CDR1 is SGHRS and CDR2 is YFSETQ in the germline V gene. V gave up 0 bases and J gave up 6 bases, with 9 bases separating them. The CDR3 sequence is CASSLAPRDEKLFF. The CDR3 region has the DNA TGCGCCAGCAGCTTGGCTCCGAGGGATGAAAAACTGTTTTTT.

This chain uses TRBV5-4 with TRBJ2-1; D gene unclear. V lost 3 bases to trimming and J lost 1 base, with 8 bases between them. This CDR3 comprises 14 residues. Germline CDR1 and CDR2: SGHNT and YYREEE (reference sequence). The CDR3 protein is CASSSPESYNEQFF. The CDR3 DNA is TGTGCCAGCAGCTCACCGGAGTCCTACAATGAGCAGTTCTTC.

V and J are TRBV28 and TRBJ2-5; 9 nucleotides match TRBD1. The V and J ends lost 6 bases and 4 bases, in that order; junction bases with no gene match: 9. Germline V gives CDR1 MDHEN, CDR2 SYDVKM. This CDR3 spans 15 amino acids. CDR3 nucleotides: TGTGCCAGCAGCCTGACCCGACAGGGGGGAGAGACCCAGTACTTC. Amino acids: CASSLTRQGGETQYF.

The CDR3 reads CATSAPGTLGLDTQYF. CDR3 DNA: TGTGCCACCAGTGCACCAGGCACGTTGGGTCTAGATACGCAGTATTTT. The V call is TRBV24-1, the J call TRBJ2-3, with D hard to call. This CDR3 spans 16 amino acids. Germline CDR1 is KGHDR and CDR2 is SFDVKD. V was shortened by 5 bases and J by 5 bases, with 19 bases between the two germline ends.

V and J are TRBV4-1 and TRBJ2-2, with 8 nucleotides matching TRBD1. From germline, CDR1 is MGHRA and CDR2 YSYEKL. After removal of 2 bases from V and 1 base from J, the junction contained 3 bases not matched to a gene. The CDR3 spans 16 residues. The CDR3 sequence: CASSQPGQGNTGELFF. DNA for the CDR3: TGCGCCAGCAGCCAACCTGGACAGGGGAACACCGGGGAGCTGTTTTTT.